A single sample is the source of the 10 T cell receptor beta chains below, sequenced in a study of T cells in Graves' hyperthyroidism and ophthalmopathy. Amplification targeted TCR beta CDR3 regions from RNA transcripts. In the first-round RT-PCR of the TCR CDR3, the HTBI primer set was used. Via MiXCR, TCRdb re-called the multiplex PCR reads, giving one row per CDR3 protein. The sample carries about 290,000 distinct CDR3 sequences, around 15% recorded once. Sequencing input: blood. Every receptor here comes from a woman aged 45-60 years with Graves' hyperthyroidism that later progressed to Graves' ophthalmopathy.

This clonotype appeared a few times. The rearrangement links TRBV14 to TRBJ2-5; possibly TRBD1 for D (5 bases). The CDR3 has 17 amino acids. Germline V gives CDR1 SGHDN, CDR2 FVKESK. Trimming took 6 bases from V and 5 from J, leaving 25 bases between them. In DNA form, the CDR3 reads TGTGCCAGCAGAGGCGTACCGTCTTGCAGGGCGGAGGAGACCCAGTACTTC. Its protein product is CASRGVPSCRAEETQYF.

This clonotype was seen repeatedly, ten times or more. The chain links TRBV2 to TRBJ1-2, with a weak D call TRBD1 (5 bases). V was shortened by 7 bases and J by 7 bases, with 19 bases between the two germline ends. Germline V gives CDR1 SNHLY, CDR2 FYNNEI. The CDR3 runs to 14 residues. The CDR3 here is CASTILGRLSGYTF. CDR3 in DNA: TGTGCCAGCACTATCCTGGGACGGCTGAGTGGCTACACCTTC.

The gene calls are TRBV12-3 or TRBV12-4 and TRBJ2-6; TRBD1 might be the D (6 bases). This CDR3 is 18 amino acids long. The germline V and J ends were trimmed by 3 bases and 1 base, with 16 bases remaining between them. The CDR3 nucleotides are TGTGCCAGCAGTTTGGCAGGGTCAGGGGAATCTGGGGCCAACGTCCTGACTTTC. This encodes CASSLAGSGESGANVLTF.

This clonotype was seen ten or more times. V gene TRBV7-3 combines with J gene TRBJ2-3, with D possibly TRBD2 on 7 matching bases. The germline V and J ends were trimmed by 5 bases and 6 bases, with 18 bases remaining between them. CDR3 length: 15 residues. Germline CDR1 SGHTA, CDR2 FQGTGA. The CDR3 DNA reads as TGTGCCAGCAGCCATCGGGGGGCGGGAGAGGATACGCAGTATTTT. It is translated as CASSHRGAGEDTQYF.

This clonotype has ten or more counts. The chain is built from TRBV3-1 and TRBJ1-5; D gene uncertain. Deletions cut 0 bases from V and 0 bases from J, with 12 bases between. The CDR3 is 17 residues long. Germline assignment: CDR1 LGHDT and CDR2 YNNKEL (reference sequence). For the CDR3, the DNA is TGTGCCAGCAGCCAAGATCTTCGTGGGGATAGCAATCAGCCCCAGCATTTT. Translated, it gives CASSQDLRGDSNQPQHF. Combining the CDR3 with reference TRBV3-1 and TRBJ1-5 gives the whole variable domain DTAVSQTPKYLVTQMGNDKSIKCEQNLGHDTMYWYKQDSKKFLKIMFSYNNKELIINETVPNRFSPKSPDKAHLNLHINSLELGDSAVYFCASSQDLRGDSNQPQHFGDGTRLSIL.

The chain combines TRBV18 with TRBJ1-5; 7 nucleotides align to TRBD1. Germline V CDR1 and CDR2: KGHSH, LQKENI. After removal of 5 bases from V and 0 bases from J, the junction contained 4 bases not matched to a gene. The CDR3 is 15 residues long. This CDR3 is CASSASGGSNQPQHF. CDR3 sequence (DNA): TGTGCCAGCTCAGCGTCAGGGGGTAGCAATCAGCCCCAGCATTTT.

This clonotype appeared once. CDR3: CATSDPRRATGELFF. Here the CDR3 DNA reads TGTGCCACCAGTGATCCCCGCAGGGCCACCGGGGAGCTGTTTTTT. V and J are TRBV24-1 and TRBJ2-2; D is perhaps TRBD1 (5 bases). This CDR3 contains 15 residues. V was shortened by 3 bases and J by 4 bases, with 11 bases between the two germline ends. The germline gives CDR1 KGHDR, CDR2 SFDVKD.

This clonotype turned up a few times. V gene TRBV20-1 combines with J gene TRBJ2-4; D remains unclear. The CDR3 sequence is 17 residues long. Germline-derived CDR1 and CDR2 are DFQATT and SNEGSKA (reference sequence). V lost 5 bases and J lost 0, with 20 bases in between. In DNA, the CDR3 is TGCAGTGCTGCCTATAGGGCCCTAAGAATAGCCAAAAACATTCAGTACTTC. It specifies CSAAYRALRIAKNIQYF.

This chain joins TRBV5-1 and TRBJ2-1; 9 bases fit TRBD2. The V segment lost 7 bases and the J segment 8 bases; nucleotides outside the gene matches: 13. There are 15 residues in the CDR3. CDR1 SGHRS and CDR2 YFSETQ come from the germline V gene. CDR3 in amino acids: CASSPGTSTSDEQFF. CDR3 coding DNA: TGCGCCAGCTCCCCGGGGACTAGCACTTCGGATGAGCAGTTCTTC.

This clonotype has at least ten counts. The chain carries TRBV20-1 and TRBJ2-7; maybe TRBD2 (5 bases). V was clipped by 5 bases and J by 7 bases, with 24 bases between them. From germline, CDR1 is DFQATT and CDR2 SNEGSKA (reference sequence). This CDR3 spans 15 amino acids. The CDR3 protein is CSAPFIASPVREQYF. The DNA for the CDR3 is TGCAGTGCTCCTTTCATAGCGTCACCCGTTCGGGAGCAGTACTTC.